What follows is one T cell receptor (beta chain) and its context. Via MiXCR, TCRdb re-called the 5' RACE reads, giving one row per CDR3 protein. The table shows 6,100 or so distinct CDR3 sequences, with about 18% occurring only once. J was trimmed by 5 bases and V by 6 bases; bases with no gene match: 3. The length of the CDR3 is 13 residues. CDR1 and CDR2 (germline): MNHEY, SMNVEV (reference sequence). This specimen comes from a study of T-cell memory formation after mild COVID-19. The sequenced sample consisted of PBMCs or a T cell subset sorted from them (not recorded which). This sequence joins TRBV27 and TRBJ1-5; 8 positions agree with TRBD1. The receptor comes from an adult woman who had mild COVID-19 (a few samples of this study predate the infection). Cell type and time point are not known. This chain's CDR3 is CASREQGDQPQHF. In DNA form, the CDR3 reads TGTGCCAGCAGAGAACAGGGGGATCAGCCCCAGCATTTT.